The 31 T cell receptor beta chains given below trace back to one sample, sequenced in a study of shared clonotypes between healthy human individuals. Profiled with immunoSEQ multiplex PCR; TCRdb holds only in-frame clones, not every one. The table lists some 470,000 clones, about 79% of them singletons, with 10% to 15% in the top ten. What was sequenced was PBMCs. The receptors were gathered from a woman in her thirties or forties in good health. Some clones in this sample may be carry-over from other donors' samples.

Here the CDR3 DNA reads TGTGCCTGGAGTCGGACTGGTAATTCACCCCTCCACTTT. Protein sequence: CAWSRTGNSPLHF. The rearrangement uses TRBV30 and TRBJ1-6; D not resolved. V lost 2 bases, J lost 6 bases, and 8 bases lay in between. The germline CDR1 and CDR2 sequences are GTSNPN and SVGIG (reference sequence). The CDR3 totals 13 residues.

CDR3 amino acids: CASRTGTGELFF. The DNA for the CDR3 is TGTGCCAGCAGAACGGGCACCGGGGAGCTGTTTTTT. This sequence joins TRBV5-4 and TRBJ2-2; no firm D call. This CDR3 is 12 amino acids long. Germline values: CDR1 SGHNT, CDR2 YYREEE (reference sequence). The germline V and J ends were trimmed by 5 bases and 4 bases, with 6 bases remaining between them.

V gene TRBV20-1 combines with J gene TRBJ1-5; D unresolved. There are 11 residues in the CDR3. Germline V lookup: CDR1 DFQATT, CDR2 SNEGSKA (reference sequence). V was shortened by 6 bases and J by 11 bases, with 14 bases between the two germline ends. For the CDR3, the DNA is TGCAGTGCAAAAACCCACCACGCCCAGCATTTT. Encoded protein: CSAKTHHAQHF.

This clone was detected only once. This same CDR3 is encoded by further DNA sequences in the sample. V gene TRBV20-1 combines with J gene TRBJ2-7; D ambiguous. V gave up 2 bases and J gave up 1 base, with 3 bases separating them. CDR3 length equals 11 residues. Germline V gene sequence: CDR1 DFQATT, CDR2 SNEGSKA (reference sequence). DNA for the CDR3: TGCAGTGCTAGACAGTCCTACGAGCAGTACTTC. Translating it yields CSARQSYEQYF.

This chain links TRBV29-1 with TRBJ2-3, with 7 bases aligning to TRBD1. This CDR3 comprises 12 residues. After removal of 7 bases from V and 1 base from J, the junction contained 2 bases not matched to a gene. Germline loops: CDR1 SQVTM, CDR2 ANQGSEA. CDR3 protein: CSGQGGTDTQYF. The CDR3 region has the DNA TGCAGCGGACAGGGAGGCACAGATACGCAGTATTTT.

The chain has TRBV12-5 and TRBJ2-1; no firm D call. This CDR3 spans 12 amino acids. V lost 0 bases, J lost 5 bases, and 2 bases lay in between. Germline CDR1 is LGHNT and CDR2 is FRNRAP. The CDR3 here is CASGLVDNEQFF. The CDR3, as DNA: TGTGCTAGTGGTTTGGTAGACAATGAGCAGTTCTTC. The full variable domain, in which reference TRBV12-5 and TRBJ2-1 provide the parts outside the CDR3, is DARVTQTPRHKVTEMGQEVTMRCQPILGHNTVFWYRQTMMQGLELLAYFRNRAPLDDSGMPKDRFSAEMPDATLATLKIQPSEPRDSAVYFCASGLVDNEQFFGPGTRLTVL.

The chain recombines TRBV4-2 with TRBJ2-7, with D possibly being TRBD2 (5 bases). Germline V gene sequence: CDR1 LGHNA, CDR2 YNFKEQ. The length of the CDR3 is 15 residues. The V gene lost 0 bases and the J gene lost 5 bases, with 14 bases spanning the gap. CDR3 coding DNA: TGTGCCAGCAGCCAAGATCCGAGAGGGTCTAACGAGCAGTACTTC. Translated, it gives CASSQDPRGSNEQYF.

The rearrangement uses TRBV30 and TRBJ1-2, with TRBD1 matching 8 bases. Per the germline V gene, CDR1 is GTSNPN and CDR2 is SVGIG (reference sequence). The CDR3 sequence is 20 residues long. The ends lost 2 bases at V and 6 bases at J; junction bases unmatched: 26. CDR3 DNA sequence: TGTGCCTGGAGTCCGGTGGACAGGGAACCCCCTGGTCCTCAACCTAATGGCTACACCTTC. Its translation: CAWSPVDREPPGPQPNGYTF.

This clone has just a few counts. The CDR3 sequence is CASSLQQGEGGYTF. The CDR3, as DNA: TGTGCCAGCAGCTTACAACAGGGTGAAGGCGGCTACACCTTC. This sequence joins TRBV7-2 and TRBJ1-2; D possibly corresponds to TRBD1 (6 bases). Germline V gives CDR1 SGHTA, CDR2 FQGNSA. This CDR3 comprises 14 residues. Between the trimmed V and J ends, which lost 2 bases and 8 bases, there was a span of 15 bases.

This chain uses TRBV2 with TRBJ1-6; D is unclear. The CDR3 has 14 residues. The germline V and J ends were trimmed by 6 bases and 7 bases, with 13 bases remaining between them. From germline, CDR1 is SNHLY and CDR2 FYNNEI. CDR3 sequence reads: CASRENFVNSPLHF. The DNA for the CDR3 is TGTGCCAGCAGGGAAAACTTTGTGAATTCACCCCTCCACTTT.

The chain recombines TRBV4-2 with TRBJ1-2; 9 bases are a match to TRBD1. The germline V gene has CDR1 LGHNA and CDR2 YNFKEQ. V shed 2 bases, J shed 7 bases, and the junction held 8 bases outside the gene matches. CDR3 length: 15 residues. CDR3 region: CASSQPGQGRGGYTF. The CDR3 DNA sequence: TGTGCCAGCAGCCAACCGGGACAGGGTCGTGGTGGCTACACCTTC.

This chain connects TRBV9 to TRBJ2-1; D not certain. V was shortened by 1 base and J by 5 bases, with 10 bases between the two germline ends. Germline CDR1 SGDLS, CDR2 YYNGEE. This CDR3 has 14 amino acids. CDR3 in DNA: TGTGCCAGCAGCGTAACGGGCACCGACAATGAGCAGTTCTTC. Its protein is CASSVTGTDNEQFF.

The count of this clone is one. Other DNA sequences in this specimen translate into the identical CDR3. The J gene is TRBJ1-2, the V gene TRBV5-6, with TRBD1 identical over 7 bases. Germline lookup yields CDR1 SGHDT and CDR2 YYEEEE. This CDR3 is 14 amino acids long. Unmatched junction bases numbered 1, after V lost 0 bases and J lost 2 bases. Here the CDR3 DNA reads TGTGCCAGCAGCTTGGTGGGACAGAACTATGGCTACACCTTC. Its translation: CASSLVGQNYGYTF.

The genes are TRBV5-4 and TRBJ2-5; D possibly uses TRBD1 or TRBD2 (5 bases each). V shed 3 bases and J shed 0 bases, with 15 bases lying between them. Germline assignment: CDR1 SGHNT and CDR2 YYREEE (reference sequence). The CDR3 loop spans 16 amino acids. CDR3 protein: CASSYRDLSYQETQYF. As DNA, the CDR3 is TGTGCCAGCAGCTACCGGGACCTCTCCTACCAAGAGACCCAGTACTTC.

Of note for this clone: Other DNA sequences within the sample encode an identical CDR3. J is TRBJ2-5 and V is TRBV5-1, with 11 bases matching TRBD2. Losses at the gene ends were 2 bases for V and 2 bases for J; bases not matched to a gene: 5. In germline, CDR1 is SGHRS, CDR2 YFSETQ. CDR3 length: 16 residues. CDR3 amino acids: CASSFPGLAEQETQYF. CDR3 nucleotide sequence: TGCGCCAGCAGCTTCCCGGGACTAGCGGAACAAGAGACCCAGTACTTC.

This rearrangement joins TRBV29-1 to TRBJ1-1; TRBD1 aligns across 10 bases. CDR3 length: 13 residues. CDR1 SQVTM and CDR2 ANQGSEA come from the germline V gene. The V and J ends lost 4 bases and 11 bases, in that order; junction bases with no gene match: 10. The CDR3 loop reads CSVAGTGVGKAFF. The CDR3 bases are TGCAGCGTTGCCGGGACAGGGGTTGGGAAGGCTTTCTTT.

This clone was picked up many times. Other DNA sequences in the same sample also yield this CDR3. The chain has TRBV11-2 and TRBJ2-3; no clear D. The CDR3 extends over 12 amino acids. V was pared by 1 base and J by 3 bases, with 2 bases between. In germline, CDR1 is SGHAT, CDR2 FQNNGV. This chain's CDR3 is CASSLGTDTQYF. CDR3 coding DNA: TGTGCCAGCAGCTTAGGGACAGATACGCAGTATTTT.

V usage is TRBV25-1 and J usage is TRBJ2-7, with D hard to call. The CDR3 has 12 residues. Trimming took 4 bases from V and 6 from J, leaving 10 bases between them. In germline, CDR1 is MGHDK, CDR2 SYGVNS. CDR3 bases: TGTGCCAGCAGTGCGGAGACTGGCGAGCAGTACTTC. Encoded protein: CASSAETGEQYF.

Concerning this clone itself: Germline and junction disagree at one end, which may indicate a read error. The chain joins TRBV7-2 to TRBJ1-1, with 8 bases aligning to TRBD1. This CDR3 contains 14 residues. The germline V gene has CDR1 SGHTA and CDR2 FQGNSA. The CDR3 coding sequence is TGTGCCAGCAGCTTACCCACCTTACAGGGGGAAGCCTTCTTT. Translating it yields CASSLPTLQGEAFF.

This chain uses TRBV30 with TRBJ1-6; 8 bases line up with TRBD1. CDR1 and CDR2 (germline): GTSNPN, SVGIG (reference sequence). The CDR3 loop spans 15 amino acids. After removal of 5 bases from V and 9 bases from J, the junction contained 12 bases not matched to a gene. In nucleotides, the CDR3 is TGTGCCTGGGACTCCGGGACAGGCCTTGGTTCACCCCTCCACTTT. Its translation: CAWDSGTGLGSPLHF. The whole variable domain, filled in from reference TRBV30 and TRBJ1-6, reads SQTIHQWPATLVQPVGSPLSLECTVEGTSNPNLYWYRQAAGRGLQLLFYSVGIGQISSEVPQNLSASRPQDRQFILSSKKLLLSDSGFYLCAWDSGTGLGSPLHFGNGTRLTVT.

The chain uses TRBV15 and TRBJ2-7; no clear D. Trimming took 0 bases from V and 0 from J, leaving 6 bases between them. Germline CDR1 LNHNV, CDR2 YYDKDF (reference sequence). The CDR3 runs to 14 residues. The CDR3 nucleotides read TGTGCCACCAGCAGAGATGCAGGCTCCTACGAGCAGTACTTC. Its translation is CATSRDAGSYEQYF.

The CDR3 loop reads CASSKRGSGANVLTF. CDR3 sequence (DNA): TGTGCCAGCAGTAAGAGGGGCTCTGGGGCCAACGTCCTGACTTTC. V is TRBV7-9 and J is TRBJ2-6; D might be TRBD1 or TRBD2, each matching 5 bases. There are 15 residues in the CDR3. CDR1 and CDR2 (germline): SEHNR, FQNEAQ (reference sequence). The V end lost 6 bases, the J end lost 0 bases, and 9 bases lay between the germline ends.

The rearrangement joins TRBV11-3 to TRBJ2-7; 7 nucleotides match TRBD1. Germline loops: CDR1 SGHNT, CDR2 YENEEA. The V and J ends lost 10 bases and 2 bases, in that order; junction bases with no gene match: 8. The CDR3 covers 13 residues. In DNA, the CDR3 is TGTGCCACCGAAAGACAGGGCCCCTACGAGCAGTACTTC. The encoded protein is CATERQGPYEQYF.

V gene TRBV6-5 combines with J gene TRBJ1-1; D gene unclear. Germline values: CDR1 MNHEY, CDR2 SVGAGI. V lost 5 bases and J 3 bases, leaving 10 bases between the germline ends. CDR3 length: 13 amino acids. In DNA form, the CDR3 reads TGTGCCAGCAGTCGAGGTGTGGACACTGAAGCTTTCTTT. Translation: CASSRGVDTEAFF.

The chain joins TRBV6-5 to TRBJ1-1; D is ambiguous. V was clipped by 4 bases and J by 0 bases, with 6 bases between them. The germline CDR1 and CDR2 sequences are MNHEY and SVGAGI. The CDR3 spans 13 residues. CDR3 region: CASSSGVNTEAFF. CDR3 in DNA: TGTGCCAGCAGTTCTGGGGTGAACACTGAAGCTTTCTTT.

This clone was counted a single time. V and J are TRBV6-1 and TRBJ2-7; 12 bases line up with TRBD1. Germline V gene sequence: CDR1 MNHNS, CDR2 SASEGT. The junction had 11 bases not matched to a gene; V was cut back by 10 bases and J by 10 bases. CDR3 length equals 13 residues. The CDR3 region has the DNA TGTGCCATCCGAGTGGGACAGGGGGCCCCACAGTACTTC. Encoded protein: CAIRVGQGAPQYF.

This rearrangement joins TRBV10-2 to TRBJ2-7; TRBD1 matches 8 bases. The CDR3 covers 15 residues. Per germline, CDR1 WSHSY and CDR2 SAAADI. Trimming cost V 3 bases and J 2 bases; bases outside gene matches: 6. The CDR3 spells CASSDTGQVPYEQYF. In DNA form, the CDR3 reads TGCGCCAGCAGTGACACGGGACAGGTTCCCTACGAGCAGTACTTC.

This clone was observed once. The chain has TRBV6-4 and TRBJ2-3; D possibly corresponds to TRBD1 (6 bases). The CDR3 extends over 15 amino acids. The V gene's germline CDR1 is MRHNA and CDR2 SNTAGT. Trimming took off 0 bases at V and 2 bases at J, with 9 bases between the two ends. Written as DNA, the CDR3 is TGTGCCAGCAGTGACTCGGGACAACCCACAGATACGCAGTATTTT. Translating gives CASSDSGQPTDTQYF.

This sequence joins TRBV27 and TRBJ1-4; no clear D. Germline CDR1 and CDR2: MNHEY and SMNVEV (reference sequence). CDR3 length: 13 amino acids. Deletions cut 6 bases from V and 8 bases from J, with 13 bases between. DNA for the CDR3: TGTGCCAGCAGCATTATAACGGGCGAAAAACTGTTTTTT. It encodes CASSIITGEKLFF.

V gene TRBV14 combines with J gene TRBJ1-2, with a weak D call TRBD1 (6 bases). CDR1 and CDR2 (germline): SGHDN, FVKESK. The CDR3 has 15 amino acids. Trimming removed 0 bases at V and 2 bases at J, with 10 bases between. The CDR3 DNA reads as TGTGCCAGCAGCCAAGATGCGGGGGGCAACTATGGCTACACCTTC. This encodes CASSQDAGGNYGYTF.

This clone was recorded at least ten times. This specimen includes other DNA sequences encoding the same CDR3. The chain couples TRBV2 to TRBJ1-5; D ambiguous. Between the trimmed V and J ends, which lost 3 bases and 6 bases, there was a span of 9 bases. Germline V gene data show CDR1 as SNHLY and CDR2 as FYNNEI. The CDR3 loop spans 13 amino acids. The CDR3 nucleotides read TGTGCCAGCAGTGACCGGGAAAGTCAGCCCCAGCATTTT. Amino acids: CASSDRESQPQHF.